The T cell receptor beta chain under discussion was sequenced for a study of blood T cell repertoires in COVID-19. Overall study: PBMCs, B-cell-depleted T cells, or T cells provided the cDNA or gDNA that made up the material.

In germline, CDR1 is MNHEY, CDR2 SVGAGI. The ends lost 5 bases at V and 5 bases at J; junction bases unmatched: 7. The CDR3 is made up of 14 amino acids. In the original processing: It was from reference gene primer amplification that nucleated cell counts were estimated. Assay: immunoSEQ multiplex PCR; the TCRdb copy retains only in-frame clones and omits some. For V, J and clone size, that table is used; D and trimming come from the DNA. The sample shows more than 80,000 clones, more than 65% of them seen only once. The receptor was derived from a human donor in a cohort sampled during active COVID-19. The specimen sequenced was peripheral blood. The V call is TRBV6-5, the J call TRBJ2-3; TRBD1 agrees at 7 bases. CDR3 amino acids: CASSPLTGRDTQYF. DNA for the CDR3: TGTGCCAGCAGTCCCCTGACAGGGAGAGATACGCAGTATTTT.